The present TCR beta chain was sequenced within a study of OX40 agonist ivuxolimab in advanced cancers. Study context: People who had prior anti-PD-1, anti-PD-L1 or anti-CTLA-4 therapy could take part, and around 40% had some. Partial responses occurred in Three dose-escalation patients, one with hepatocellular carcinoma and two with cutaneous melanoma. Study-wide results and caveats: Doses of 0.1 to 3.0 mg/kg were accompanied by clonal expansion of CD4+ and CD8+ blood T cells by week 6. Normalized expansion of T-cell clones was also low for some nonresponders.

Germline values: CDR1 SGHNT, CDR2 YYREEE (reference sequence). The V gene end was trimmed by 4 bases and the J gene end by 3 bases; junction bases not matched to a gene: 10. This CDR3 comprises 17 residues. Only one count was recorded for this clone. Its antigen remains unknown. Profiled with immunoSEQ multiplex PCR; TCRdb holds only in-frame clones, not every one. The sample has some 60,000 clones; 80% to 85% are singletons. The chain employs TRBV5-4 and TRBJ2-3; 11 nucleotides align to TRBD2. The sequence came from an adult with an advanced solid tumor such as melanoma, head and neck, liver or kidney cancer. Sample: CD4+ or CD8+ T cells sorted from blood, taken in a trial of the OX40 agonist ivuxolimab. The CDR3 region has the DNA TGTGCCAGCAGCCCAGCGGGTAGCGGGAGGGCAACAGATACGCAGTATTTT. Translation: CASSPAGSGRATDTQYF. The variable domain in full, with the rest retrieved from reference TRBV5-4 and TRBJ2-3, is ETGVTQSPTHLIKTRGQQVTLRCSSQSGHNTVSWYQQALGQGPQFIFQYYREEENGRGNFPPRFSGLQFPNYSSELNVNALELDDSALYLCASSPAGSGRATDTQYFGPGTRLTVL.